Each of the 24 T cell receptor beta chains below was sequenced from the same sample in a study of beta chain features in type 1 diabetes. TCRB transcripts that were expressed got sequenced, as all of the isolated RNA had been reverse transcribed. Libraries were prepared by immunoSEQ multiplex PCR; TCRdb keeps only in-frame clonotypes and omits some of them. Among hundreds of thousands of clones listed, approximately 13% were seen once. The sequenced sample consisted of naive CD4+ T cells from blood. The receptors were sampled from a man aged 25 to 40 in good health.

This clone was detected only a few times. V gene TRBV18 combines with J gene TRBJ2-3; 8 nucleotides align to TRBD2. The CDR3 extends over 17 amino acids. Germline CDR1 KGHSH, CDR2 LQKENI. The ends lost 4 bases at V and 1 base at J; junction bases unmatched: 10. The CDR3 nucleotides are TGTGCCAGCTCACGGACTAGCATCGGGGGACGCACAGATACGCAGTATTTT. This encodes CASSRTSIGGRTDTQYF.

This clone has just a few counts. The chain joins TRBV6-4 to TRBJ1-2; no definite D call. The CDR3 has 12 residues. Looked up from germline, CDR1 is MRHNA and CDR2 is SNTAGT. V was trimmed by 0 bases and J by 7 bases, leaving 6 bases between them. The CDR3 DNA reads TGTGCCAGCAGTGACTCCGGGGTTGGCTACACCTTC. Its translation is CASSDSGVGYTF.

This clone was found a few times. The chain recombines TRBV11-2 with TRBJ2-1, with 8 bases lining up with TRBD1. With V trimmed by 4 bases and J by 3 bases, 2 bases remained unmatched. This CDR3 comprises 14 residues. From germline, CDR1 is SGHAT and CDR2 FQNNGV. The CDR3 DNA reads TGTGCCAGCAGCTCCGGGACAGGCTACAATGAGCAGTTCTTC. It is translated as CASSSGTGYNEQFF.

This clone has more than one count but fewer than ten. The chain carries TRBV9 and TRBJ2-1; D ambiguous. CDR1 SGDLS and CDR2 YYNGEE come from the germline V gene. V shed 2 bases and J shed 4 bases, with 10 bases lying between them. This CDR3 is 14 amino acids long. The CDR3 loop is CASSVSAGYNEQFF. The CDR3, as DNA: TGTGCCAGCAGCGTCTCTGCAGGTTACAATGAGCAGTTCTTC. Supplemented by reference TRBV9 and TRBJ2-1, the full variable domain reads DSGVTQTPKHLITATGQRVTLRCSPRSGDLSVYWYQQSLDQGLQFLIQYYNGEERAKGNILERFSAQQFPDLHSELNLSSLELGDSALYFCASSVSAGYNEQFFGPGTRLTVL.

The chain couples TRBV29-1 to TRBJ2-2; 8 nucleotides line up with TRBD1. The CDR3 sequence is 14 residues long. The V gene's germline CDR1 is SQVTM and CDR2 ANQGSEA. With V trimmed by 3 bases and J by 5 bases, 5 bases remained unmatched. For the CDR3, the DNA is TGCAGCGTTGAGACAGGGGTAGGGACCGGGGAGCTGTTTTTT. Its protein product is CSVETGVGTGELFF.

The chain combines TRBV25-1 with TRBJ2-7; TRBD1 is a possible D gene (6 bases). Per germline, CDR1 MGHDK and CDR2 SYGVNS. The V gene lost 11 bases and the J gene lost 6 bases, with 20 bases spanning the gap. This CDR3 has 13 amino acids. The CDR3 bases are TGTGCCGCCCGGAGGCAGGGGACGGGCGAGCAGTACGTC. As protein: CAARRQGTGEQYV.

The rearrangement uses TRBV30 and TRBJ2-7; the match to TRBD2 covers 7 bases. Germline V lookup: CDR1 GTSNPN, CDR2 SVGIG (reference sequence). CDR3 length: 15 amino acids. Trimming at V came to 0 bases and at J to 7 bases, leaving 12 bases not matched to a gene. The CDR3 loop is CAWSVGGSRGGEQYV. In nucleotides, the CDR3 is TGTGCCTGGAGTGTAGGCGGGTCCCGCGGGGGTGAGCAGTACGTC.

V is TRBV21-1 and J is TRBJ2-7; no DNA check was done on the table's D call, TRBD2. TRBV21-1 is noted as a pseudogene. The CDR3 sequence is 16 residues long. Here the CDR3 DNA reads TGTGCCAGCAGCCGAGCTGGGACTAGCGGCTCCTACGAGCAGTACGTC. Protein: CASSRAGTSGSYEQYV.

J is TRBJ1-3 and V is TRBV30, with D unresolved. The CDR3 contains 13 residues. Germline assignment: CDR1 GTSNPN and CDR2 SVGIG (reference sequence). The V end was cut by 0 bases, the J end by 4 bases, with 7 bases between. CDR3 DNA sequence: TGTGCCTGGAGTGTAATATTCGGAAACACCATATATTTT. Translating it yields CAWSVIFGNTIYF. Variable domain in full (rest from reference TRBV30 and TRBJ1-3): SQTIHQWPATLVQPVGSPLSLECTVEGTSNPNLYWYRQAAGRGLQLLFYSVGIGQISSEVPQNLSASRPQDRQFILSSKKLLLSDSGFYLCAWSVIFGNTIYFGEGSWLTVV.

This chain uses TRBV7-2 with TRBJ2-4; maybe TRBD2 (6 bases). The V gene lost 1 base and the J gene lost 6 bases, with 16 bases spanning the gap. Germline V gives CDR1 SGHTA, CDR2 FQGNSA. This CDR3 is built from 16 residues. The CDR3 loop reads CASSLGSTRRRNIQYF. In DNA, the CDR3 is TGTGCCAGCAGCTTAGGGTCGACTAGGAGGCGAAACATTCAGTACTTC.

The CDR3 here is CASSLAFPSLGETQYF. DNA of the CDR3: TGTGCCAGCAGCTTAGCGTTTCCCTCCCTAGGGGAGACCCAGTACTTC. This chain links TRBV7-8 with TRBJ2-5; no reliable D call. V lost 0 bases and J 5 bases, leaving 16 bases between the germline ends. Germline V gene data show CDR1 as SGHVS and CDR2 as FQNEAQ. The CDR3 totals 16 residues.

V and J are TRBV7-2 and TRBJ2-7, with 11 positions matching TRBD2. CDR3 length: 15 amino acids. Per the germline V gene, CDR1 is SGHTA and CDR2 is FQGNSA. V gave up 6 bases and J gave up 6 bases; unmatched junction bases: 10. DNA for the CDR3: TGTGCCAGCAGGTTCACTAGCGGGAGTAGCTCCGAGCAGTACGTC. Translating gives CASRFTSGSSSEQYV.

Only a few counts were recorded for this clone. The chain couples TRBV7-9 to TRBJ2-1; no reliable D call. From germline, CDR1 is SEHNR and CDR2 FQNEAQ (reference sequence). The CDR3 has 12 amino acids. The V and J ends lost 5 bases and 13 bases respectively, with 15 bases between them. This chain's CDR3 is CASSHMEPSQFF. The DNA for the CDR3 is TGTGCCAGCAGCCATATGGAGCCAAGCCAGTTCTTC. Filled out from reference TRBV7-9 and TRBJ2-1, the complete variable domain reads DTGVSQNPRHKITKRGQNVTFRCDPISEHNRLYWYRQTLGQGPEFLTYFQNEAQLEKSRLLSDRFSAERPKGSFSTLEIQRTEQGDSAMYLCASSHMEPSQFFGPGTRLTVL.

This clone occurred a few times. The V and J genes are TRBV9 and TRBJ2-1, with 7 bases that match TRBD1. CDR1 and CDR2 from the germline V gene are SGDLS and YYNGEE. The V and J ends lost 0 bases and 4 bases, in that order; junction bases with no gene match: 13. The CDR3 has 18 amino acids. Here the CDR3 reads CASSVAERTGSGYNEQFF. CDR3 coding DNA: TGTGCCAGCAGCGTAGCCGAAAGGACAGGAAGCGGATACAATGAGCAGTTCTTC.

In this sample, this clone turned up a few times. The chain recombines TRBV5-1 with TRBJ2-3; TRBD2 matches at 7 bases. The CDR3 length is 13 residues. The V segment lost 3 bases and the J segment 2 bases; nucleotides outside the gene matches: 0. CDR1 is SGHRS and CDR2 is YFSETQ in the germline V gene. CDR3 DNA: TGCGCCAGCAGCTGGGACTACACAGATACGCAGTATTTT. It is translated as CASSWDYTDTQYF.

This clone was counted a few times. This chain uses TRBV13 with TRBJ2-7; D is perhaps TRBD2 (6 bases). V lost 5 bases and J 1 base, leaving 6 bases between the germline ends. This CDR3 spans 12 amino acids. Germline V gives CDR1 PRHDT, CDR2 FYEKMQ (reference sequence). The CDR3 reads CASSGGSYEQYF. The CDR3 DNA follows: TGTGCCAGCAGCGGGGGGTCCTACGAGCAGTACTTC.

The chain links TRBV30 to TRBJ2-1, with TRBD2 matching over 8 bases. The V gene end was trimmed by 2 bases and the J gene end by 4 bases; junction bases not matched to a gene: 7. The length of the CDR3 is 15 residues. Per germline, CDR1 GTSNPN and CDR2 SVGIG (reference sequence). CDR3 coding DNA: TGTGCCTGGAGTCCGAGACTAGCGCCTTACAATGAGCAGTTCTTC. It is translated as CAWSPRLAPYNEQFF.

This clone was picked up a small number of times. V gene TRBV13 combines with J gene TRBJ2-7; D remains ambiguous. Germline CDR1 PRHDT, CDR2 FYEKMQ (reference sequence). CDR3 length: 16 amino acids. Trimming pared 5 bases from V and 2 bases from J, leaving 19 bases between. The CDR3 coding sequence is TGTGCCAGCAGCCACTCCCGGCCCGTTCCGGCCTACGAGCAGTACTTC. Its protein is CASSHSRPVPAYEQYF.

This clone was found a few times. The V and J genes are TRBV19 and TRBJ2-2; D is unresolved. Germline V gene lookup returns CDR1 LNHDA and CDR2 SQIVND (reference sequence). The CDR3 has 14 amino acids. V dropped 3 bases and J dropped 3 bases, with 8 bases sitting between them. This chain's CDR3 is CASSILSYTGELFF. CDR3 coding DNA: TGTGCCAGTAGTATCTTGAGTTACACCGGGGAGCTGTTTTTT.

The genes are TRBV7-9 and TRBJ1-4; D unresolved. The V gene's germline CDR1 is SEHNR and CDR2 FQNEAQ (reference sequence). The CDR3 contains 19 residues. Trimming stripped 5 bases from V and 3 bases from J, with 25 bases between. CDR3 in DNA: TGTGCCAGCAGCCCCTGGATTGGAACTCGCAAGGAGGCTAATGAAAAACTGTTTTTT. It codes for CASSPWIGTRKEANEKLFF.

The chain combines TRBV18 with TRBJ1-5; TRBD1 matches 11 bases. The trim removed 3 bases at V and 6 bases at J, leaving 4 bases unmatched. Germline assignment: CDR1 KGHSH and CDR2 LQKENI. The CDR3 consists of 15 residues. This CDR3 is CASSPGQGAVQPQHF. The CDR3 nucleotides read TGTGCCAGCTCACCTGGACAGGGGGCGGTTCAGCCCCAGCATTTT.

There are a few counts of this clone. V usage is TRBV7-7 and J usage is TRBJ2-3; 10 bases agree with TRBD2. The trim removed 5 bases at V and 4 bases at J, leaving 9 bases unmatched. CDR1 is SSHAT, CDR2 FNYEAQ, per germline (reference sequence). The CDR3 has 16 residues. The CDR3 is CASSRGAGGPSDTQYF. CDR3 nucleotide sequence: TGTGCCAGCAGCCGCGGAGCGGGGGGGCCATCAGATACGCAGTATTTT.

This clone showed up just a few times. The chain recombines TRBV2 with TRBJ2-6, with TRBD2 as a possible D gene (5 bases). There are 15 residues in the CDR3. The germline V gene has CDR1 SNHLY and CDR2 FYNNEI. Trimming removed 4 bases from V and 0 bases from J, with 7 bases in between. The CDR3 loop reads CASSGEGSGANVLTF. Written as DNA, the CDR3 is TGTGCCAGCAGTGGAGAGGGCTCTGGGGCCAACGTCCTGACTTTC.

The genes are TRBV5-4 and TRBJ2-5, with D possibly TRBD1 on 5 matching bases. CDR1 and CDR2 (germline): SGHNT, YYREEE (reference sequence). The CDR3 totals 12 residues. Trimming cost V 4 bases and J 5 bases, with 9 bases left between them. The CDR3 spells CASSDSWETQYF. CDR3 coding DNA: TGTGCCAGCAGCGACAGTTGGGAGACCCAGTACTTC.